These 18 T cell receptor beta chains came from one sample sequenced in a study of blood T cell repertoires in COVID-19. Profiled with immunoSEQ multiplex PCR; TCRdb holds only in-frame clones, not every one. This repertoire shows about 87,000 clones, 88% found once; its top ten account for around 10%. Input material: peripheral blood. The receptors originated from an elderly man with acute or convalescent COVID-19.

The chain employs TRBV9 and TRBJ2-2; a possible D gene is TRBD2 (6 bases). CDR3 size: 13 residues. Germline CDR1 SGDLS, CDR2 YYNGEE. V lost 5 bases to trimming and J lost 1 base, with 6 bases between them. In DNA, the CDR3 is TGTGCCAGCAGAGCGGGGAACACCGGGGAGCTGTTTTTT. This gives the protein CASRAGNTGELFF.

J is TRBJ2-7 and V is TRBV6-2 or TRBV6-3; D possibly corresponds to TRBD1 (5 bases). The CDR3 extends over 14 amino acids. Trimming took off 2 bases at V and 4 bases at J, with 12 bases between the two ends. Germline-derived CDR1 and CDR2 are MNHEY and SVGEGT. DNA of the CDR3: TGTGCCAGCAGTTACGACGGACACCCTTACGAGCAGTACTTC. Amino acid sequence: CASSYDGHPYEQYF.

The chain is built from TRBV12-5 and TRBJ2-1, with 10 bases matching TRBD2. The V segment lost 5 bases and the J segment 10 bases; nucleotides outside the gene matches: 5. The germline CDR1 and CDR2 sequences are LGHNT and FRNRAP. The CDR3 spans 13 residues. The DNA for the CDR3 is TGTGCTAGTGGTCAGACGGGACTAGCGGAGCAGTTCTTC. Residues: CASGQTGLAEQFF.

The chain combines TRBV5-4 with TRBJ2-5, with 11 bases matching TRBD2. This CDR3 has 13 residues. The V gene end was trimmed by 1 base and the J gene end by 8 bases; junction bases not matched to a gene: 1. The V gene's germline CDR1 is SGHNT and CDR2 YYREEE (reference sequence). The DNA for the CDR3 is TGTGCCAGCAGCTTGACTAGCGGGAGAACCCAGTACTTC. Its translation: CASSLTSGRTQYF.

The V and J genes are TRBV6-5 and TRBJ2-2; 9 positions match TRBD1. J lost 0 bases, V lost 5 bases, and 1 base had no gene match. Germline V gene data show CDR1 as MNHEY and CDR2 as SVGAGI. The CDR3 totals 15 residues. Here the CDR3 reads CASSRTGANTGELFF. CDR3 in DNA: TGTGCCAGCAGTCGGACAGGGGCGAACACCGGGGAGCTGTTTTTT.

V is TRBV3-1 (or the pseudogene TRBV3-2) and J is TRBJ1-5; the D is unclear. Germline CDR1 LGHDT, CDR2 YNNKEL (reference sequence). V lost 1 base, J lost 2 bases, and 9 bases lay in between. This CDR3 has 15 residues. The CDR3 bases are TGTGCCAGCAGCCAAGTCTCAGGTCGCAATCAGCCCCAGCATTTT. Residues: CASSQVSGRNQPQHF.

The rearrangement joins TRBV7-3 to TRBJ2-7; 10 bases agree with TRBD1. CDR1 is SGHTA, CDR2 FQGTGA, per germline. V lost 4 bases to trimming and J lost 3 bases; unmatched junction nucleotides: 9. The CDR3 is made up of 16 amino acids. CDR3 in DNA: TGTGCCAGCAGCTCGACAGGGGGCTCCTCTTACTACGAGCAGTACTTC. This sequence encodes CASSSTGGSSYYEQYF.

This sequence joins TRBV6-1 and TRBJ1-5; D not certain. Trimming stripped 3 bases from V and 3 bases from J, with 9 bases between. The V gene's germline CDR1 is MNHNS and CDR2 SASEGT. The CDR3 extends over 14 amino acids. CDR3 sequence (DNA): TGTGCCAGCAGTGACGGCGGGGACAATCAGCCCCAGCATTTT. Residues: CASSDGGDNQPQHF.

The chain recombines TRBV18 with TRBJ1-1; D is unclear. V was cut by 4 bases and J by 1 base, with 7 bases left in between. Looked up from germline, CDR1 is KGHSH and CDR2 is LQKENI. This CDR3 is 13 amino acids long. The CDR3 is CASSLGRNTEAFF. Written as DNA, the CDR3 is TGTGCCAGCTCACTAGGGAGGAACACTGAAGCTTTCTTT.

The chain is built from TRBV29-1 and TRBJ2-7; 7 bases are shared with TRBD1. Germline CDR1 reads SQVTM; CDR2 reads ANQGSEA. This CDR3 contains 16 residues. V was pared by 6 bases and J by 3 bases, with 17 bases of the junction left unmatched. The CDR3 sequence is CSVSGPSGQFGYEQYF. CDR3 sequence (DNA): TGCAGCGTCTCTGGCCCCTCGGGACAGTTTGGCTACGAGCAGTACTTC.

The rearrangement joins TRBV27 to TRBJ2-7; 15 bases are a match to TRBD2. Germline-derived CDR1 and CDR2 are MNHEY and SMNVEV (reference sequence). With V trimmed by 6 bases and J by 3 bases, 6 bases remained unmatched. CDR3 length: 16 amino acids. The CDR3 sequence is CASSLGLAGGLYEQYF. CDR3 in DNA: TGTGCCAGCAGCCTGGGACTAGCGGGAGGCCTCTACGAGCAGTACTTC.

The V call is TRBV6-2 or TRBV6-3, the J call TRBJ2-1; 7 bases match TRBD1. Germline CDR1 and CDR2: MNHEY and SVGEGT. The CDR3 totals 13 residues. The V and J ends lost 5 bases and 15 bases, in that order; junction bases with no gene match: 13. The CDR3 sequence is CASSPPGQTTWFF. In nucleotides, the CDR3 is TGTGCCAGCAGTCCACCGGGACAGACAACGTGGTTCTTC.

The gene calls are TRBV2 and TRBJ2-1, with 15 bases matching TRBD2. The CDR3 is made up of 14 amino acids. Trimming removed 6 bases from V and 10 bases from J; junction bases left unmatched: 4. Germline CDR1 is SNHLY and CDR2 is FYNNEI. The CDR3 DNA sequence: TGTGCCAGCAGAGGGACTAGCGGGGGGTCCGAGCAGTTCTTC. This gives the protein CASRGTSGGSEQFF.

V usage is TRBV3-1 (or the pseudogene TRBV3-2) and J usage is TRBJ1-4; TRBD1 might be the D (5 bases). This CDR3 is 14 amino acids long. The ends were cut back, 2 bases at V and 2 bases at J, with 6 bases in the middle. Germline assignment: CDR1 LGHDT and CDR2 YNNKEL (reference sequence). CDR3 in amino acids: CASSQRQTNEKLFF. CDR3 DNA: TGTGCCAGCAGCCAAAGACAGACTAATGAAAAACTGTTTTTT.

The chain employs TRBV28 and TRBJ2-7; D is unclear. This CDR3 comprises 8 residues. V lost 10 bases, J lost 7 bases, and 5 bases lay in between. CDR1 is MDHEN, CDR2 SYDVKM, per germline. The CDR3 region has the DNA TGTGCCACCGGGGAGCAGTACTTC. Protein product: CATGEQYF. Together with reference TRBV28 and TRBJ2-7, the CDR3 gives the full variable domain: DVKVTQSSRYLVKRTGEKVFLECVQDMDHENMFWYRQDPGLGLRLIYFSYDVKMKEKGDIPEGYSVSREKKERFSLILESASTNQTSMYLCATGEQYFGPGTRLTVT.

V usage is TRBV28 and J usage is TRBJ2-7; TRBD2 might be the D (6 bases). The germline V gene encodes CDR1 MDHEN and CDR2 SYDVKM. Trimming removed 7 bases from V and 4 bases from J, with 17 bases in between. The CDR3 contains 14 residues. The CDR3 sequence: CASTIPGAGYEQYF. In DNA form, the CDR3 reads TGTGCCAGCACCATCCCGGGAGCCGGATACGAGCAGTACTTC.

The CDR3: CSASTRTGGLNQPQHF. CDR3 nucleotides: TGCAGTGCTAGTACGCGAACAGGGGGTCTCAATCAGCCCCAGCATTTT. The rearrangement links TRBV20-1 to TRBJ1-5; 8 bases align to TRBD1. The V gene end was trimmed by 3 bases and the J gene end by 3 bases; junction bases not matched to a gene: 10. Germline assignment: CDR1 DFQATT and CDR2 SNEGSKA (reference sequence). CDR3 length: 16 amino acids.

This chain uses TRBV18 with TRBJ1-4; no definite D call. V was trimmed by 1 base and J by 5 bases, leaving 5 bases between them. Germline loops: CDR1 KGHSH, CDR2 LQKENI. The length of the CDR3 is 13 residues. This CDR3 reads CASSPLSNEKLFF. CDR3 bases: TGTGCCAGCTCACCACTATCGAATGAAAAACTGTTTTTT.